Listed below are T cell receptor beta chains from one sample, sequenced in a study of blood T cell repertoires in COVID-19. Assay used: immunoSEQ multiplex PCR; TCRdb lists only in-frame clones, some missing. The sample carries fewer than 200,000 clones, 75% to 85% recorded once. Sequenced input: peripheral blood. The receptors here all came from a woman between 40 and 55 years old with COVID-19, enrolled during active disease. Each CDR3 is given with its conserved first and last residue. The order of the fields is J gene, clone size, V gene, D gene, CDR3 protein, CDR3 DNA. A D gene is named only where the DNA matches it firmly. Rows may omit the clone size; those that give it use once, few, many or a size class.

J gene: TRBJ2-1; clone size: NA; V gene: TRBV21-1; D gene: NA; CDR3 protein: CASSKDRTGLISSSYNEQFF; CDR3 DNA: TGTGCCAGCAGCAAAGATCGGACAGGGCTAATTTCGAGCTCCTACAATGAGCAGTTCTTC
J gene: TRBJ2-5; clone size: once; V gene: TRBV6-5; D gene: NA; CDR3 protein: CASNSWSEETQYF; CDR3 DNA: TGTGCCAGCAATTCGTGGTCAGAAGAGACCCAGTACTTC
J gene: TRBJ2-2; clone size: NA; V gene: TRBV4-2; D gene: NA; CDR3 protein: CASSQEQAGELFF; CDR3 DNA: TGTGCCAGCAGCCAAGAACAGGCCGGGGAGCTGTTTTTT
J gene: TRBJ2-1; clone size: few; V gene: TRBV11-2; D gene: NA; CDR3 protein: CASSLERVRYNEQFF; CDR3 DNA: TGTGCCAGCAGCTTAGAGCGGGTGCGGTACAATGAGCAGTTCTTC
J gene: TRBJ2-2; clone size: once; V gene: TRBV13; D gene: TRBD2; CDR3 protein: CASSLRVAGDSGELFF; CDR3 DNA: TGTGCCAGCAGCTTAAGGGTAGCGGGTGACTCCGGGGAGCTGTTTTTT
J gene: TRBJ1-4; clone size: few; V gene: TRBV27; D gene: TRBD1; CDR3 protein: CASSRGQEPREKLFF; CDR3 DNA: TGTGCCAGCAGTCGGGGACAGGAGCCACGAGAAAAACTGTTTTTT
J gene: TRBJ1-1; clone size: NA; V gene: TRBV4-1; D gene: NA; CDR3 protein: CASSQAWRDTEAFF; CDR3 DNA: TGCGCCAGCAGCCAAGCGTGGCGGGACACTGAAGCTTTCTTT
J gene: TRBJ2-1; clone size: once; V gene: TRBV11-2; D gene: TRBD2; CDR3 protein: CASSLGNSGMGEQFF; CDR3 DNA: TGTGCCAGCAGCTTAGGTAATAGCGGGATGGGTGAGCAGTTCTTC
J gene: TRBJ2-1; clone size: NA; V gene: TRBV11-3; D gene: TRBD2; CDR3 protein: CASSSLAGVSNEQFF; CDR3 DNA: TGTGCCAGCAGCTCACTAGCGGGTGTGTCCAATGAGCAGTTCTTC
J gene: TRBJ2-7; clone size: once; V gene: TRBV2; D gene: NA; CDR3 protein: CASADFSYEQYF; CDR3 DNA: TGTGCCAGTGCCGACTTCTCCTACGAGCAGTACTTC
J gene: TRBJ1-2; clone size: NA; V gene: TRBV27; D gene: TRBD1; CDR3 protein: CASGTGPSNYGYTF; CDR3 DNA: TGTGCCAGCGGGACAGGGCCCTCTAACTATGGCTACACCTTC
J gene: TRBJ1-1; clone size: NA; V gene: TRBV2; D gene: NA; CDR3 protein: CASSLSVNTEAFF; CDR3 DNA: TGTGCCAGCAGTTTATCAGTGAACACTGAAGCTTTCTTT
J gene: TRBJ1-5; clone size: few; V gene: TRBV2; D gene: TRBD1; CDR3 protein: CASTDRERNQPQHF; CDR3 DNA: TGTGCCAGTACCGACAGGGAAAGGAATCAGCCCCAGCATTTT
J gene: TRBJ2-2; clone size: NA; V gene: TRBV7-3; D gene: NA; CDR3 protein: CASSFVKGELFF; CDR3 DNA: TGTGCCAGCAGCTTTGTCAAAGGGGAGCTGTTTTTT
J gene: TRBJ2-2; clone size: NA; V gene: TRBV6-9; D gene: NA; CDR3 protein: CASSATGSTGELFF; CDR3 DNA: TGTGCCAGCAGTGCCACAGGTTCAACCGGGGAGCTGTTTTTT
J gene: TRBJ1-2; clone size: NA; V gene: TRBV11-2; D gene: NA; CDR3 protein: CASSLVDRNYGYTF; CDR3 DNA: TGTGCCAGCAGCTTAGTGGACAGAAACTATGGCTACACCTTC
J gene: TRBJ2-5; clone size: NA; V gene: TRBV6-6; D gene: NA; CDR3 protein: CASREDRETQYF; CDR3 DNA: TGTGCCAGCAGGGAGGACAGAGAGACCCAGTACTTC
J gene: TRBJ2-5; clone size: NA; V gene: TRBV9; D gene: TRBD2; CDR3 protein: CASSGGLAGNLGTQYF; CDR3 DNA: TGTGCCAGCAGCGGAGGACTAGCGGGGAACTTGGGGACCCAGTACTTC
J gene: TRBJ2-1; clone size: NA; V gene: TRBV9; D gene: TRBD1; CDR3 protein: CASSSYGTGGYNEQFF; CDR3 DNA: TGTGCCAGCAGCTCGTACGGGACAGGGGGTTACAATGAGCAGTTCTTC
J gene: TRBJ1-5; clone size: NA; V gene: TRBV28; D gene: NA; CDR3 protein: CASSLPGILFGQPQHF; CDR3 DNA: TGTGCCAGCAGTCTCCCGGGAATCTTGTTTGGTCAGCCCCAGCATTTT
J gene: TRBJ1-4; clone size: few; V gene: TRBV20-1; D gene: NA; CDR3 protein: CSASRDINEKLFF; CDR3 DNA: TGCAGTGCTAGTAGGGACATTAATGAAAAACTGTTTTTT
J gene: TRBJ1-1; clone size: NA; V gene: TRBV6-5; D gene: TRBD1; CDR3 protein: CASSSVTGGGTEAFF; CDR3 DNA: TGTGCCAGCAGTAGCGTCACAGGGGGCGGCACTGAAGCTTTCTTT
J gene: TRBJ1-2; clone size: NA; V gene: TRBV7-2; D gene: NA; CDR3 protein: CASSLYQRGGYTF; CDR3 DNA: TGTGCCAGCAGCTTATACCAGCGGGGTGGCTACACCTTC
J gene: TRBJ1-2; clone size: NA; V gene: TRBV2; D gene: NA; CDR3 protein: CASTLQGNANYGYTF; CDR3 DNA: TGTGCCAGCACCTTACAGGGAAACGCTAACTATGGCTACACCTTC
J gene: TRBJ2-1; clone size: NA; V gene: TRBV10-2; D gene: TRBD2; CDR3 protein: CASRGVVGTSGNNEQFF; CDR3 DNA: TGCGCCAGCAGGGGGGTGGTAGGGACTAGCGGAAACAATGAGCAGTTCTTC
J gene: TRBJ2-2; clone size: once; V gene: TRBV19; D gene: TRBD2; CDR3 protein: CASSSLAGVGGTGELFF; CDR3 DNA: TGTGCCAGTAGTTCACTAGCGGGGGTAGGTGGCACCGGGGAGCTGTTTTTT
J gene: TRBJ2-3; clone size: NA; V gene: TRBV18; D gene: NA; CDR3 protein: CAGSPTPPRGVGTDTQYF; CDR3 DNA: TGTGCCGGCTCACCGACCCCACCACGGGGAGTGGGCACAGATACGCAGTATTTT
J gene: TRBJ2-7; clone size: NA; V gene: TRBV27; D gene: NA; CDR3 protein: CASSLKAYVEQYF; CDR3 DNA: TGTGCCAGCAGTTTAAAAGCATACGTGGAGCAGTACTTC
J gene: TRBJ1-4; clone size: NA; V gene: TRBV18; D gene: NA; CDR3 protein: CASSPLPSGEKLFF; CDR3 DNA: TGTGCCAGCTCACCTTTGCCCAGCGGTGAAAAACTGTTTTTT
J gene: TRBJ1-1; clone size: NA; V gene: TRBV19; D gene: NA; CDR3 protein: CASSMGGGTEAFF; CDR3 DNA: TGTGCCAGTAGTATGGGAGGCGGGACTGAAGCTTTCTTT
J gene: TRBJ2-1; clone size: NA; V gene: TRBV27; D gene: NA; CDR3 protein: CASSSGLTIRGEQFF; CDR3 DNA: TGTGCCAGCAGTTCGGGACTAACTATAAGGGGGGAGCAGTTCTTC
J gene: TRBJ1-3; clone size: NA; V gene: TRBV27; D gene: TRBD1; CDR3 protein: CASSATGGKRNTIYF; CDR3 DNA: TGTGCCAGCAGTGCAACAGGGGGCAAAAGAAACACCATATATTTT
J gene: TRBJ1-3; clone size: NA; V gene: TRBV29-1; D gene: NA; CDR3 protein: CSAIGGGRGNTIYF; CDR3 DNA: TGCAGCGCCATCGGCGGGGGAAGAGGAAACACCATATATTTT
J gene: TRBJ2-1; clone size: NA; V gene: TRBV3-1/TRBV3-2; D gene: NA; CDR3 protein: CASSLRGRNEQFF; CDR3 DNA: TGTGCCAGCAGCCTCAGGGGGAGGAATGAGCAGTTCTTC
J gene: TRBJ2-1; clone size: NA; V gene: TRBV5-4; D gene: TRBD2; CDR3 protein: CASSWGLAGGNEQFF; CDR3 DNA: TGTGCCAGCAGCTGGGGACTAGCGGGGGGCAATGAGCAGTTCTTC
J gene: TRBJ1-1; clone size: NA; V gene: TRBV11-2; D gene: TRBD1; CDR3 protein: CASSFTFKTGVAEAFF; CDR3 DNA: TGTGCCAGCAGCTTCACTTTCAAAACAGGGGTCGCTGAAGCTTTCTTT
J gene: TRBJ1-2; clone size: NA; V gene: TRBV4-1; D gene: TRBD1; CDR3 protein: CASSPGQGTYGYTF; CDR3 DNA: TGCGCCAGCAGCCCGGGACAGGGGACCTATGGCTACACCTTC
J gene: TRBJ2-7; clone size: NA; V gene: TRBV11-1; D gene: TRBD2; CDR3 protein: CASSLSSGRIYEQYF; CDR3 DNA: TGTGCCAGCAGCTTAAGTAGCGGGAGGATATACGAGCAGTACTTC
J gene: TRBJ2-7; clone size: many; V gene: TRBV6-5; D gene: TRBD1; CDR3 protein: CASTRDRRYYEQYF; CDR3 DNA: TGTGCCAGCACCCGGGACAGGCGATACTACGAGCAGTACTTC
J gene: TRBJ1-2; clone size: once; V gene: TRBV6-5; D gene: TRBD1; CDR3 protein: CASRGTGVNYGYTF; CDR3 DNA: TGTGCCAGCAGGGGGACAGGGGTGAACTATGGCTACACCTTC